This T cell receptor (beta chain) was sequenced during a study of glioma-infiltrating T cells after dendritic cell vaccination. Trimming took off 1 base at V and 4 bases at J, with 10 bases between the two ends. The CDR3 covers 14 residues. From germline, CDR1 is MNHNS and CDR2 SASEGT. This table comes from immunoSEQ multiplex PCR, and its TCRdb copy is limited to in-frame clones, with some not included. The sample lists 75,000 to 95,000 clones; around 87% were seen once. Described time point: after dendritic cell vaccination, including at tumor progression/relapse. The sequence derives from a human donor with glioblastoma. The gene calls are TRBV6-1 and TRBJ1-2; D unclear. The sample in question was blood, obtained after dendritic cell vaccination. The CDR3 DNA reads TGTGCCAGCAGTGAAGGTCCTAGGCTCTATGGCTACACCTTC. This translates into CASSEGPRLYGYTF.